Following are 17 T cell receptor beta chains from one sample sequenced in a study of post-analysis software for immune sequencing data. Unique molecular identifiers were built into the TCR beta cDNA libraries. From the PCR reads, TCRdb called clonotypes with MiXCR, one entry per CDR3 protein. The sample comprises approximately 730,000 distinct CDR3 sequences, 30% of which are singletons, and about 0.5% rests with the top ten. Study-wide results and caveats: Roughly five TRBV segments were more frequent in patients than controls; TRBV5-6, TRBV5-1 and TRBV20-1 belonged to this group.

These receptors are not linked to any known antigen. The sequenced material came from blood. These receptor sequences come from a girl aged 5-17 years with multiple sclerosis.

The DNA of the CDR3 is TGCAGTGCTAGAGCGGGGCTCGGGGGGGCTTGGGATACGCAGTATTTT. It is translated as CSARAGLGGAWDTQYF. This chain connects TRBV20-1 to TRBJ2-3; 8 bases agree with TRBD2. Germline V gives CDR1 DFQATT, CDR2 SNEGSKA (reference sequence). CDR3 length: 16 amino acids. The V segment lost 1 base and the J segment 6 bases; nucleotides outside the gene matches: 12.

V is TRBV3-1 and J is TRBJ1-5, with unresolved D. In germline, CDR1 is LGHDT, CDR2 YNNKEL (reference sequence). Trimming took 2 bases from V and 2 from J, leaving 19 bases between them. The CDR3 totals 18 residues. Written as DNA, the CDR3 is TGTGCCAGCAGCCAAACCTCATCCCCAGCGAGGGGCAATCAGCCCCAGCATTTT. Translation gives CASSQTSSPARGNQPQHF. Looking up the rest from reference TRBV3-1 and TRBJ1-5 gives the full variable domain: DTAVSQTPKYLVTQMGNDKSIKCEQNLGHDTMYWYKQDSKKFLKIMFSYNNKELIINETVPNRFSPKSPDKAHLNLHINSLELGDSAVYFCASSQTSSPARGNQPQHFGDGTRLSIL.

The chain has TRBV5-1 and TRBJ2-1; TRBD2 aligns across 10 bases. In germline, CDR1 is SGHRS, CDR2 YFSETQ. V lost 6 bases, J lost 3 bases, and 6 bases stayed unmatched. CDR3 length equals 15 residues. The DNA of the CDR3 is TGCGCCAGCAAAATAGCGGGAGGTGGCTACAATGAGCAGTTCTTC. It specifies CASKIAGGGYNEQFF.

On this clonotype itself: A much larger clone lies a single base off, so this may be a read error. The chain carries TRBV29-1 and TRBJ2-5; D is undetermined. This CDR3 contains 11 residues. The V end was cut by 2 bases, the J end by 11 bases, with 12 bases between. The germline gives CDR1 SQVTM, CDR2 ANQGSEA. Here the CDR3 DNA reads TGCAGCGTTGAAAAAGTGGGTGAGCAGTACTTC. Its protein is CSVEKVGEQYF.

This chain links TRBV27 with TRBJ2-5; perhaps TRBD1 as D (7 bases). The CDR3 sequence is 14 residues long. Germline values: CDR1 MNHEY, CDR2 SMNVEV (reference sequence). Trimming took off 6 bases at V and 4 bases at J, with 15 bases between the two ends. The CDR3 coding sequence is TGTGCCAGCAGGTTAAGACAGGGAGGAGAGACCCAGTACTTC. It specifies CASRLRQGGETQYF.

The chain is built from TRBV28 and TRBJ1-2; D may be TRBD1 (6 bases). The CDR3 runs to 13 residues. Germline CDR1 and CDR2: MDHEN and SYDVKM. V gave up 6 bases and J gave up 6 bases, with 14 bases separating them. DNA for the CDR3: TGTGCCAGCAGAACCCCGGGGGCGCATGGCTACACCTTC. Its translation is CASRTPGAHGYTF.

This clonotype has more than one count but fewer than ten. This chain joins TRBV27 and TRBJ2-1, with TRBD2 identical over 10 bases. The CDR3 extends over 15 amino acids. The germline CDR1 and CDR2 sequences are MNHEY and SMNVEV (reference sequence). J lost 5 bases, V lost 5 bases, and 6 bases had no gene match. The CDR3 DNA is TGTGCCAGCAGTCGTCTAGCGGGAGTCGACAATGAGCAGTTCTTC. It yields the protein CASSRLAGVDNEQFF.

In this sample, this clonotype turned up a few times. V and J are TRBV2 and TRBJ1-6; TRBD1 is a possible D gene (5 bases). Germline CDR1 SNHLY, CDR2 FYNNEI. This CDR3 region has 13 residues. The V gene lost 6 bases and the J gene lost 10 bases, with 13 bases spanning the gap. The CDR3 DNA sequence: TGTGCCAGCAGGGGGGAAGAAAGGTCACCCCTCCACTTT. Encoded protein: CASRGEERSPLHF.

The chain uses TRBV20-1 and TRBJ2-3; the D call may be TRBD1 or TRBD2 (5 bases each). The V end lost 1 base, the J end lost 11 bases, and 19 bases lay between the germline ends. CDR3 length: 14 residues. Germline values: CDR1 DFQATT, CDR2 SNEGSKA (reference sequence). This chain's CDR3 is CSARAAGRRQGQYF. The CDR3 nucleotides read TGCAGTGCTAGAGCCGCGGGTAGACGGCAGGGGCAGTATTTT.

This clonotype has more than one count but fewer than ten. This chain links TRBV6-1 with TRBJ2-5; D not certain. V gave up 2 bases and J gave up 6 bases, with 16 bases separating them. Germline CDR1 is MNHNS and CDR2 is SASEGT. The CDR3 spans 15 residues. CDR3 nucleotides: TGTGCCAGCAGTGAACAGGAGATCCCCTGGAAGACCCAGTACTTC. Protein product: CASSEQEIPWKTQYF.

Many counts were recorded for this clonotype. The chain combines TRBV15 with TRBJ2-7; 7 bases match TRBD2. The CDR3 has 16 amino acids. Germline loops: CDR1 LNHNV, CDR2 YYDKDF (reference sequence). The V and J ends lost 1 base and 3 bases, in that order; junction bases with no gene match: 9. The CDR3 here is CATSRGWSGADYEQYF. The CDR3 DNA reads TGTGCCACCAGCAGAGGTTGGAGCGGGGCTGACTACGAGCAGTACTTC. Filled out from reference TRBV15 and TRBJ2-7, the complete variable domain reads DAMVIQNPRYQVTQFGKPVTLSCSQTLNHNVMYWYQQKSSQAPKLLFHYYDKDFNNEADTPDNFQSRRPNTSFCFLDIRSPGLGDTAMYLCATSRGWSGADYEQYFGPGTRLTVT.

This clonotype was seen a handful of times. The chain has TRBV11-3 and TRBJ2-5; 13 positions match TRBD2. Germline CDR1 is SGHNT and CDR2 is YENEEA. V lost 11 bases, J lost 6 bases, and 12 bases stayed unmatched. The CDR3 sequence is 15 residues long. Here the CDR3 DNA reads TGTGCCTGTTCCTTGTGGACTAGCGGGAGTAAGACCCAGTACTTC. It codes for CACSLWTSGSKTQYF.

This clonotype was picked up many times. This chain uses TRBV29-1 with TRBJ2-1; perhaps D is TRBD1 or TRBD2 (6 bases each). CDR1 and CDR2 (germline): SQVTM, ANQGSEA. The CDR3 runs to 13 residues. V dropped 7 bases and J dropped 9 bases, with 19 bases sitting between them. DNA of the CDR3: TGCAGCGCCGGGCCCGGGGGCTGGGCTGAGCAGTTCTTC. It specifies CSAGPGGWAEQFF.

The chain has TRBV10-3 and TRBJ1-2; 9 bases are shared with TRBD1. The J segment lost 5 bases and the V segment lost 7 bases, leaving 5 bases of the junction unmatched. Per germline, CDR1 ENHRY and CDR2 SYGVKD. The CDR3 is 13 residues long. In DNA, the CDR3 is TGTGCCATCACCCTGGACAGGGGATATGGCTACACCTTC. Translating gives CAITLDRGYGYTF.

The V and J genes are TRBV29-1 and TRBJ2-7; 7 nucleotides match TRBD1. The CDR3 extends over 12 amino acids. J was trimmed by 0 bases and V by 6 bases; bases with no gene match: 2. CDR1 is SQVTM and CDR2 is ANQGSEA in the germline V gene. CDR3: CSVGTDSYEQYF. The CDR3, as DNA: TGCAGCGTAGGGACAGACTCCTACGAGCAGTACTTC.

This clonotype has a handful of counts. The chain employs TRBV20-1 and TRBJ2-7; 10 positions match TRBD1. Germline-derived CDR1 and CDR2 are DFQATT and SNEGSKA (reference sequence). The V gene end was trimmed by 1 base and the J gene end by 4 bases; junction bases not matched to a gene: 4. The CDR3 sequence is 14 residues long. In DNA, the CDR3 is TGCAGTGCTAGAGTAAGGGACAGGGGTTACGAGCAGTACTTC. It is translated as CSARVRDRGYEQYF.

This chain joins TRBV7-2 and TRBJ2-3; 12 positions match TRBD2. There are 16 residues in the CDR3. Germline lookup yields CDR1 SGHTA and CDR2 FQGNSA. V was clipped by 1 base and J by 7 bases; unmatched bases: 6. CDR3 amino acids: CASSLERLAGGYTQYF. The CDR3 nucleotides read TGTGCCAGCAGCTTAGAAAGGCTAGCGGGAGGGTATACGCAGTATTTT.